This TCR beta chain stems from a study of patients and donors after allogeneic stem cell transplantation. This clonotype occurred many times. V was trimmed by 6 bases and J by 4 bases, leaving 17 bases between them. The CDR3 spans 14 residues. Germline assignment: CDR1 SQVTM and CDR2 ANQGSEA. Each CDR3 protein is one row after TCRdb ran MiXCR on the RT-PCR reads. The sample includes fewer than 250,000 distinct CDR3 sequences, less than 15% of them seen just once. The chain employs TRBV29-1 and TRBJ2-3; TRBD2 might be the D (6 bases). The source is a human donor who was either an allogeneic HSCT recipient or a stem cell or donor lymphocyte infusion donor (not recorded which). It is not recorded whose cells these are; they may come from a transplant donor. What was sequenced was blood, either unsorted or a sorted T cell fraction (not recorded which). The CDR3 reads CSVGRTGVADTQYF. The CDR3 nucleotides are TGCAGCGTCGGAAGGACGGGAGTGGCAGATACGCAGTATTTT.